This T cell receptor beta chain came from a study of metastatic and nonmetastatic thyroid tumors (dated by TCRdb to about 2020). With regard to the full study: The researchers compared repertoires between peripheral blood samples and tumor or nodule tissue samples from patients with malignant or benign thyroid disease.

This clone was counted ten times or more. No antigen is known for it. No quality values exist for individual bases; no much larger clone is one base distant. None of the patients had been given any treatment before thyroid surgery. Using T-cell receptor beta sequencing, the researchers looked back retrospectively at clinical samples from patients, gathered between about 2012 and 2018. On the study overall, not on this receptor specifically: In both blood and tumor samples, malignant tumors were reported to have significantly higher TCR beta diversity than benign nodules.

Library preparation was by PCR. The listed sequencing device is Illumina HiSeq 4000. High-throughput sequencing was used to profile the TCR beta-chain CDR3 region of every patient. As for the original processing: CDR3 differences across clinicopathological groups were used to build a classifier for discriminating distant-metastatic papillary thyroid cancer patients. The Shannon index was used to measure repertoire diversity, and the Morisita-Horn index was used to measure how similar tumor and blood repertoires were. The public reads were reanalyzed by TCRdb: fastp trimming at Q25, MiXCR alignment, in-frame beta chains only. Clone size and V and J calls follow TCRdb, not the original study. In all, the sample holds 30,000 or so clones, and 25% to 35% of those were seen once. The ten most abundant clones make up 32% of the sample. The CDR3 goes from the cysteine to the phenylalanine over 15 residues. Only the CDR3 region is kept as DNA, spanning 45 bases read in frame from base 1. From V the trimming removes 6 bases and from J it removes 1 base, while the gene matches leave 7 bases of the junction unaccounted for. Looking up the germline V gene (reference sequence) yields CDR1 DFQATT and CDR2 SNEGSKA.

This TCR was sampled from a female donor with papillary thyroid cancer or a benign thyroid nodule (not recorded which). Some clones in this sample may be carry-over from other donors' samples. The chain was built from TRBV20-1 and TRBJ2-5; a stretch of 11 junction bases matches TRBD2. The specimen was blood. CDR3 protein: CSALRLAGLQETQYF. The bases are TGCAGTGCCCTCAGACTAGCGGGACTCCAAGAGACCCAGTACTTC.